This record concerns one T cell receptor (beta chain) sequence. The sample belongs to a study of blood T cell repertoires in COVID-19. Turning to the study itself: Specimens from acute and convalescent COVID-19 originated in the United States, Italy and Spain. The cDNA or gDNA used as material had been derived from T cells, B-cell-depleted T cells, or PBMCs.

The authors' processing: Reference gene primers were amplified, and this amplification served to estimate nucleated cell counts. Data came from immunoSEQ multiplex PCR; TCRdb stores just in-frame clones and leaves some out. From that table come the V and J calls and clone size; the DNA was used to work out D and trimming. The table has some 120,000 clones, roughly 87% seen once. Germline V gene lookup returns CDR1 MRHNA and CDR2 SNTAGT. This CDR3 contains 15 residues. V was cut by 4 bases and J by 4 bases, with 15 bases left in between. The clonotype was recovered from a man aged 80 or over with active or convalescent COVID-19. The rearrangement links TRBV6-4 to TRBJ2-3; D is unresolved. The sample comprised peripheral blood. The CDR3, as DNA: TGTGCCAGCAGTGGAGTCCCATCCCCGCCAGATACGCAGTATTTT. It encodes CASSGVPSPPDTQYF.